The T cell receptor beta chain under discussion was sequenced for a study of cytomegalovirus exposure and HLA in healthy donors. The PCR had 60 Vbeta and 13 Jbeta primers. This table comes from immunoSEQ multiplex PCR, and its TCRdb copy is limited to in-frame clones, with some not included. The sample lists approximately 150,000 clones; about 75% were seen once. This CDR3 has 13 amino acids. Looked up from germline, CDR1 is MDHEN and CDR2 is SYDVKM. The V and J ends lost 8 bases and 2 bases respectively, with 12 bases between them. The chain combines TRBV28 with TRBJ1-2, with D perhaps matching TRBD1 (5 bases). Material: PBMCs. The receptor's source is a male donor in good health and CMV-seronegative. The DNA for the CDR3 is TGTGCCAGCGGGGGGGGGTACAACTATGGCTACACCTTC. Translated: CASGGGYNYGYTF.